This TCR beta chain came from a study of T-cell memory formation after mild COVID-19. Background on the study: Most TCR clusters belonged to a single donor.

Libraries for TCRalpha and TCRbeta carried sample barcodes and unique molecular identifiers via 5'RACE. TCRdb analysed the 5' RACE reads with MiXCR anew, one entry per CDR3 protein. The sample has under 300,000 distinct CDR3 sequences; under 8.5% are singletons. Unmatched junction bases numbered 10, after V lost 5 bases and J lost 3 bases. Germline-derived CDR1 and CDR2 are SGHRS and YFSETQ. This CDR3 comprises 16 residues. The J gene is TRBJ1-2, the V gene TRBV5-1, with TRBD1 matching 10 bases. This TCR derives from a young man who had mild COVID-19 (a few samples of this study predate the infection). Cell type and time point are not known. The material sequenced was PBMCs or a T cell subset sorted from them (not recorded which). CDR3 in amino acids: CASSFDRGREDYGYTF. Here the CDR3 DNA reads TGCGCCAGCAGTTTTGACAGGGGGCGGGAAGACTATGGCTACACCTTC. Variable domain in full (rest from reference TRBV5-1 and TRBJ1-2): KAGVTQTPRYLIKTRGQQVTLSCSPISGHRSVSWYQQTPGQGLQFLFEYFSETQRNKGNFPGRFSGRQFSNSRSEMNVSTLELGDSALYLCASSFDRGREDYGYTFGSGTRLTVV.